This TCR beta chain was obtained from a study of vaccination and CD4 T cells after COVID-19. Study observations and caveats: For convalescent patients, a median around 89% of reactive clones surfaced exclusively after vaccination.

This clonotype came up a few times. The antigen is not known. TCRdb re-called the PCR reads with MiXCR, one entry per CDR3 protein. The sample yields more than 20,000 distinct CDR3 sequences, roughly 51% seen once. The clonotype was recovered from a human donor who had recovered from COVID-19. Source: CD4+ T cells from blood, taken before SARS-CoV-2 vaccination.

The CDR3 DNA reads as TGTGCCAGCAGCTGGCTCTATGGGGGGGGCCTTCCCGAGCAGTACTTC. The encoded protein is CASSWLYGGGLPEQYF. The rearrangement uses TRBV7-2 and TRBJ2-7; TRBD2 might be the D (7 bases). The CDR3 is 16 amino acids. The ends were cut back, 4 bases at V and 6 bases at J, with 22 bases in the middle. CDR1 SGHTA and CDR2 FQGNSA come from the germline V gene.